Below, one T cell receptor beta chain is given with its context. Its specificity is not known. At one boundary the junction diverges from the germline segment, which might be a read error. The data were obtained in a study of identical twins. Study-wide results and caveats: Those out-of-frame alpha sequences shared by twins showed an excess of low generation probability. A cross-sectional statistical analysis, not follow-up of the same donors, supported the conclusions. Within cord blood, abundant beta clonotypes carried fewer insertions, but memory repertoires showed no such trend. Invariant MAIT and iNKT cells may have partly biased zero-insertion analyses.

MiXCR was run by TCRdb on the 5' RACE reads, yielding one entry per CDR3 protein. This sample carries 450,000 to 600,000 distinct CDR3 sequences, 20% to 25% of them seen once, and the ten largest clones take approximately 0.48%. Germline CDR1 is DFQATT and CDR2 is SNEGSKA (reference sequence). The CDR3 has 15 amino acids. These same data were also listed under a study on yellow fever vaccine responses in identical twins.

Sequenced: CD4+ T cells sorted from blood. This clonotype was obtained from a woman younger than 35 in good health. The chain couples TRBV20-1 to TRBJ2-2; 9 bases are shared with TRBD2. CDR3 DNA sequence: TGCAGTGCTAGAGATGGAGGCGGGGGGGCCGGTGAGCTGTTTTTT. It specifies CSARDGGGGAGELFF.